This TCR beta chain was captured by sequencing in a study of blood T cell repertoires in COVID-19. Background on the study: Acute-phase and convalescent COVID-19 samples originated in the United States, Italy and Spain. T cells, B-cell-depleted T cells, or PBMCs provided the cDNA or gDNA that served as material.

Original processing notes: Amplification with reference gene primers provided the estimates of nucleated cell counts. Assay used: immunoSEQ multiplex PCR; TCRdb lists only in-frame clones, some missing. Clone size and V and J calls were adopted from that table, with D and trimming inferred from the DNA. The repertoire holds 30,000 to 40,000 clones, with almost 85% as singletons. The CDR3 has 17 amino acids. Trimming cost V 5 bases and J 0 bases, with 17 bases left between them. Germline CDR1 reads LNHDA; CDR2 reads SQIVND (reference sequence). This receptor was taken from an elderly man with active or convalescent COVID-19. The V and J genes are TRBV19 and TRBJ1-3, with D tentatively TRBD1 (5 bases). The sequenced sample consisted of peripheral blood. The CDR3 DNA reads as TGTGCCAGTAGTCAGGCTTCGGGACTTCTCTCTGGAAACACCATATATTTT. This codes for CASSQASGLLSGNTIYF. Full variable domain (missing parts from reference TRBV19 and TRBJ1-3): DGGITQSPKYLFRKEGQNVTLSCEQNLNHDAMYWYRQDPGQGLRLIYYSQIVNDFQKGDIAEGYSVSREKKESFPLTVTSAQKNPTAFYLCASSQASGLLSGNTIYFGEGSWLTVV.